This entry concerns a single T cell receptor (beta chain). Its target is not known. This specimen belongs to a study of blood T cells in healthy people across ages. On the study more broadly: About one barcoded beta molecule per two T cells was the capture yield of template switching.

Together with a sample-barcoded 5' primer, a J-beta primer mix was included in a second PCR lasting roughly 6 to 12 cycles. One entry per CDR3 protein results from TCRdb running MiXCR on the 5' RACE reads. The sample holds 920,000 or so distinct CDR3 sequences, around 45% seen once. Study observations and caveats: Donors of long life had a larger count of naive CD4+ cells and greater diversity than aged donors. As naive T cell percentage varied, TCR beta diversity correlated strongly with it.

The V gene end was trimmed by 4 bases and the J gene end by 6 bases; junction bases not matched to a gene: 5. The length of the CDR3 is 16 residues. CDR1 is MNHEY, CDR2 SMNVEV, per germline (reference sequence). Each sample provided at least 5.5 micrograms of extracted total RNA. The chain joins TRBV27 to TRBJ2-3; 15 bases fit TRBD2. This TCR was recovered from a woman aged 60-75 years in good health. Source material: blood. CDR3 loop: CASSWTSGRAGDTQYF. For the CDR3, the DNA is TGTGCCAGCAGTTGGACTAGCGGGAGGGCGGGGGATACGCAGTATTTT.